This entry features one T cell receptor (beta chain) sequence. The read stops 3 residues short of the end of the CDR3; the missing end is completed from the germline J gene. The entry originates in a study of T cells in women clearing cervical HPV infection. The table came from immunoSEQ multiplex PCR; TCRdb's copy has only in-frame clones and leaves some out. In total, the table holds about 24,000 clones. V lost 8 bases to trimming and J lost 5 bases; unmatched junction nucleotides: 6. This CDR3 spans 13 amino acids. Germline V gene lookup returns CDR1 SNHLY and CDR2 FYNNEI. This sequence was found in a woman between 18 and 70 years old with a cervical HPV16 infection that either progressed to CIN3+ or cleared (not recorded which). The chain couples TRBV2 to TRBJ1-5, with 7 nucleotides matching TRBD1. Sample: blood buffy coat. CDR3 DNA, as far as it was read: TGTGCCAGCCATTCGGACAGGTATCAGCCC. This sequence encodes CASHSDRYQP. The CDR3, in full, reads CASHSDRYQPQHF. Full variable domain (missing parts from reference TRBV2 and TRBJ1-5): EPEVTQTPSHQVTQMGQEVILRCVPISNHLYFYWYRQILGQKVEFLVSFYNNEISEKSEIFDDQFSVERPDGSNFTLKIRSTKLEDSAMYFCASHSDRYQPQHFGDGTRLSIL.